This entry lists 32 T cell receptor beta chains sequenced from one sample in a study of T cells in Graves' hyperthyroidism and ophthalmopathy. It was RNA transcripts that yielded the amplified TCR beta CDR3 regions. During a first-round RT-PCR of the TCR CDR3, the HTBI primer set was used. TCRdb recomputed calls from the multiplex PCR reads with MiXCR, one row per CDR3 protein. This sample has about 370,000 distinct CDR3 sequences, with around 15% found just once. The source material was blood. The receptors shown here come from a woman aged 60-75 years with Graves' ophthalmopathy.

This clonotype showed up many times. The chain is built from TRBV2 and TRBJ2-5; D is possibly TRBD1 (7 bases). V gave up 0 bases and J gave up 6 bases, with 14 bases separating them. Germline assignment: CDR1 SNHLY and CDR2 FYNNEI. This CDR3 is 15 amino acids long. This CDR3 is CASSEAETGRKTQYF. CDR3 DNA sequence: TGTGCCAGCAGTGAAGCGGAGACAGGGAGGAAGACCCAGTACTTC.

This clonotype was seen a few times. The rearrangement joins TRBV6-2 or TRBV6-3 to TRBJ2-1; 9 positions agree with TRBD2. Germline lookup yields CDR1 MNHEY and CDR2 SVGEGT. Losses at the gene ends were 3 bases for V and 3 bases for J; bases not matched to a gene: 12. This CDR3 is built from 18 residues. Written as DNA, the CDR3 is TGTGCCAGCAGTTATTTTTTCGAGCGGGAGGACCTCTACAATGAGCAGTTCTTC. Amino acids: CASSYFFEREDLYNEQFF.

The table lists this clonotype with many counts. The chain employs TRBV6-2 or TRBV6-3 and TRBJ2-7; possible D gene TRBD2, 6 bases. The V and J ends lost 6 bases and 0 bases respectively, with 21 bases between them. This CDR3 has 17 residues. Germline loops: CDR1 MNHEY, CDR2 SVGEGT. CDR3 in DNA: TGTGCCAGCAGAGCTTTGGGACTCCGGGACGCCTCCTACGAGCAGTACTTC. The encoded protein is CASRALGLRDASYEQYF.

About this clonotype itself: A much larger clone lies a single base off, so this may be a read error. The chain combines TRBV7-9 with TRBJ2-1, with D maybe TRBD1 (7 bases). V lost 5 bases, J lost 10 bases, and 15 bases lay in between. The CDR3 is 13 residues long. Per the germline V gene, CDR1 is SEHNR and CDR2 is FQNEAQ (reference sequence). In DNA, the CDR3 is TGTGCCAGCAGCCCGCAGGGGGGCGCGGAGCAGTTCTTC. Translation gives CASSPQGGAEQFF.

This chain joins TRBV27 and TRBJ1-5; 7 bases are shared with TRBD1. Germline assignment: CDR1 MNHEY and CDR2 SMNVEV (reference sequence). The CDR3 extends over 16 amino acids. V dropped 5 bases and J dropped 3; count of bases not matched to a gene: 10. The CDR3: CASSPTRGGDNQPQHF. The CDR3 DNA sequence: TGTGCCAGCAGTCCGACCAGGGGGGGGGACAATCAGCCCCAGCATTTT.

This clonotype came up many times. The CDR3 sequence: CASSWGGGLIYEQYF. In DNA form, the CDR3 reads TGTGCCAGCAGTTGGGGGGGGGGGCTAATCTACGAGCAGTACTTC. The rearrangement links TRBV27 to TRBJ2-7; D might be TRBD2 (7 bases). The germline V gene encodes CDR1 MNHEY and CDR2 SMNVEV (reference sequence). The length of the CDR3 is 15 residues. Deletions cut 4 bases from V and 3 bases from J, with 16 bases between.

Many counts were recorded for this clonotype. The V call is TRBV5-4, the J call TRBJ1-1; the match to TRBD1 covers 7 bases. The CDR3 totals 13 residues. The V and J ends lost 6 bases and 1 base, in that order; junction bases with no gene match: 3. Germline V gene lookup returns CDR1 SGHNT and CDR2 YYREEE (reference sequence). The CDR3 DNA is TGTGCCAGCACCCGGACAGGGAACACTGAAGCTTTCTTT. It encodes CASTRTGNTEAFF.

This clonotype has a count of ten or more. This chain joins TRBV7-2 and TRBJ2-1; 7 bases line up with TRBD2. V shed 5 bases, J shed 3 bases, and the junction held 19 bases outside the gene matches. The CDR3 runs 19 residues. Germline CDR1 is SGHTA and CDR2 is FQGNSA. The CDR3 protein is CASSAPGLHLTSNYNEQFF. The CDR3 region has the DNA TGTGCCAGCAGCGCGCCGGGACTACATCTTACGTCCAACTACAATGAGCAGTTCTTC.

The chain's CDR3 is CASSLVPGLAGQSSYNEQFF. The CDR3, as DNA: TGTGCCAGCAGCTTAGTCCCGGGACTAGCGGGACAGAGCTCCTACAATGAGCAGTTCTTC. The rearrangement links TRBV7-9 to TRBJ2-1, with 13 positions matching TRBD2. The J segment lost 0 bases and the V segment lost 1 base, leaving 9 bases of the junction unmatched. Germline lookup yields CDR1 SEHNR and CDR2 FQNEAQ (reference sequence). This CDR3 is 20 amino acids long.

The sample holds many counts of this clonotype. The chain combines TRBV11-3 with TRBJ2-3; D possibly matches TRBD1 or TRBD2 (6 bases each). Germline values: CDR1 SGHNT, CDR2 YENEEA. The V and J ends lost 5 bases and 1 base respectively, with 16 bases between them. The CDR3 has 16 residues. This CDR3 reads CASSPRGTGGTDTQYF. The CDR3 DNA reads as TGTGCCAGCAGCCCGAGGGGGACGGGAGGCACAGATACGCAGTATTTT.

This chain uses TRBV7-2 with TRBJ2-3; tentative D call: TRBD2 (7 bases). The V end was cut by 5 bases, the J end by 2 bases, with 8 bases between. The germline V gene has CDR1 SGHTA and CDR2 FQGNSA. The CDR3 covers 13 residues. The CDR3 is CASSRGATDTQYF. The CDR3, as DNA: TGTGCCAGCAGCCGGGGGGCCACAGATACGCAGTATTTT.

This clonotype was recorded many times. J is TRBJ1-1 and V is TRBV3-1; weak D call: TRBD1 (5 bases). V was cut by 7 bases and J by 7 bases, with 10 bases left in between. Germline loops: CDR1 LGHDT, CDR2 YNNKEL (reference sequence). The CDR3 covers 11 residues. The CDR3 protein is CASTSGGEAFF. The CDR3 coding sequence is TGTGCCAGCACCTCTGGGGGTGAAGCTTTCTTT.

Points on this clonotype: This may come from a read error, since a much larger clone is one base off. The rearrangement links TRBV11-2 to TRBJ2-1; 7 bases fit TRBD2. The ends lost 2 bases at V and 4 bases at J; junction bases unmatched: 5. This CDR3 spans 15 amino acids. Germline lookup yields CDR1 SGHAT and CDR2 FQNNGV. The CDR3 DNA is TGTGCCAGCAGCTTATATTCTAGCGGTTACAATGAGCAGTTCTTC. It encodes CASSLYSSGYNEQFF.

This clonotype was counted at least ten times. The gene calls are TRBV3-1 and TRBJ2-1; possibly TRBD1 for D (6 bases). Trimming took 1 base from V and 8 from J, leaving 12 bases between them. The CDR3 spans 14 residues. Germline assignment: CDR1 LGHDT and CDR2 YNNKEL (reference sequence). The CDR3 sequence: CASSQGNRAYEQFF. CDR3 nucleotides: TGTGCCAGCAGCCAAGGTAACAGGGCTTATGAGCAGTTCTTC.

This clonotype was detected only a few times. The CDR3 DNA sequence: TGCAGTGCTAGAGCCCCAGCGGGAGACCAAGAGACCCAGTACTTC. This translates into CSARAPAGDQETQYF. The chain recombines TRBV20-1 with TRBJ2-5, with 8 bases matching TRBD2. The germline CDR1 and CDR2 sequences are DFQATT and SNEGSKA (reference sequence). CDR3 length: 15 residues. Losses at the gene ends were 1 base for V and 0 bases for J; bases not matched to a gene: 4.

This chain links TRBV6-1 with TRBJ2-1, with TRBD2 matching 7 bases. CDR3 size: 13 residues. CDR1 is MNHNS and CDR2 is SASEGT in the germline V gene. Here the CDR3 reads CASRRGRSSEQFF. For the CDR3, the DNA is TGTGCGAGCCGGCGGGGGAGAAGTAGTGAGCAGTTCTTC.

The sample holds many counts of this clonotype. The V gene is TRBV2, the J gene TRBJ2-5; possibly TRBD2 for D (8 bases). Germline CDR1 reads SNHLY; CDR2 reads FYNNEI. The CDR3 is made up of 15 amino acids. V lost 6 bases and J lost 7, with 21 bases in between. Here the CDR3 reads CASRLAEGARGTQYF. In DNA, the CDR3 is TGTGCCAGCAGACTAGCGGAGGGGGCACGAGGGACCCAGTACTTC.

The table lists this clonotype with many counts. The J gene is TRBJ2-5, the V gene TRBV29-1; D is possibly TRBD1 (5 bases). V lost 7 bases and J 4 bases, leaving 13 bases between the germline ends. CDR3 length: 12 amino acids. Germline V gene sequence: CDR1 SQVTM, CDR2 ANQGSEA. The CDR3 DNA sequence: TGCAGCGGGGGCGGATACAGAGAGACCCAGTACTTC. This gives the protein CSGGGYRETQYF.

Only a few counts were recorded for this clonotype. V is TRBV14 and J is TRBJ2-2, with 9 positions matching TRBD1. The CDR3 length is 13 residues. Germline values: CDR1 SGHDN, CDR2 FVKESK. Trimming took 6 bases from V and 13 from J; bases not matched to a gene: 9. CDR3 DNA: TGTGCCAGCAGTCTGGGACAGGGACTTCGGCTGTTTTTT. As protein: CASSLGQGLRLFF. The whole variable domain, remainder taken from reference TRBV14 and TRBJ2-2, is EAGVTQFPSHSVIEKGQTVTLRCDPISGHDNLYWYRRVMGKEIKFLLHFVKESKQDESGMPNNRFLAERTGGTYSTLKVQPAELEDSGVYFCASSLGQGLRLFFGEGSRLTVL.

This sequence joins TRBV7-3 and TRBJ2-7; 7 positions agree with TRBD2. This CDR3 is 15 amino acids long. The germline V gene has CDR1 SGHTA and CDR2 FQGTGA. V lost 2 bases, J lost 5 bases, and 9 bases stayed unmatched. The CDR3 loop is CASSLQAGLTNEQYF. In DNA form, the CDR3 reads TGTGCCAGCAGCTTACAGGCGGGACTAACTAACGAGCAGTACTTC.

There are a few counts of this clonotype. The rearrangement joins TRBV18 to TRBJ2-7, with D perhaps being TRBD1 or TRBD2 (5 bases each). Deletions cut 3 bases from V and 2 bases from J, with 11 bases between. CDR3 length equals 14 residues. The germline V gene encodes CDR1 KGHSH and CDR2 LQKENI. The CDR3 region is CASSPRDAPYEQYF. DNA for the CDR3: TGTGCCAGCTCACCCCGGGACGCCCCCTACGAGCAGTACTTC.

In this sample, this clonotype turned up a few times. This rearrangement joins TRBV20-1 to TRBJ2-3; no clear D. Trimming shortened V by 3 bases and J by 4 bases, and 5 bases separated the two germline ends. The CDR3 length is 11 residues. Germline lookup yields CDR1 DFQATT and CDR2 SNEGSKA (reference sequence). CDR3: CSASKADTQYF. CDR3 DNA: TGCAGTGCTAGCAAGGCAGATACGCAGTATTTT.

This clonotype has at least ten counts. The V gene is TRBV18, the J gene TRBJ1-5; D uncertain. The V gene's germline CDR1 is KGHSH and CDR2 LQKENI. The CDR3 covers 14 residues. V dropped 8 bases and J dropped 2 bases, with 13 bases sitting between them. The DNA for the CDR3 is TGTGCCAGCCGGAATAGGACGGGCAATCAGCCCCAGCATTTT. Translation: CASRNRTGNQPQHF.

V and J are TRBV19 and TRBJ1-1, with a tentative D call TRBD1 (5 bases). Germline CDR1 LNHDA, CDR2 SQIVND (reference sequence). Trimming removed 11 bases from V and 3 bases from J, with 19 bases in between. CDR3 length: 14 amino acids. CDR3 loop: CAGEGKDGYTEAFF. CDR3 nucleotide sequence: TGTGCCGGTGAGGGGAAAGACGGCTACACTGAAGCTTTCTTT.

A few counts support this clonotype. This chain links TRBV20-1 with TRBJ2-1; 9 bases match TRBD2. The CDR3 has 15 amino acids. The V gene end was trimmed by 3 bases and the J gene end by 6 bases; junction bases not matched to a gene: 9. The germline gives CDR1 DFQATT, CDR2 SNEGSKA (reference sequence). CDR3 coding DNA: TGCAGTGCTAGGGGTGGCGGGAGGGCCCTCAATGAGCAGTTCTTC. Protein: CSARGGGRALNEQFF.

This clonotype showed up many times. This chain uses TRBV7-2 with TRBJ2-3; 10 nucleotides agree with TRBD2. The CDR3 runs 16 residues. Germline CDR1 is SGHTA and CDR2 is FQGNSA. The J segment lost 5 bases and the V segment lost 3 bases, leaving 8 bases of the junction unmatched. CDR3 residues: CASSFERASGRDTQYF. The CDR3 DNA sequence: TGTGCCAGCAGCTTCGAGAGGGCTAGCGGGAGAGATACGCAGTATTTT.

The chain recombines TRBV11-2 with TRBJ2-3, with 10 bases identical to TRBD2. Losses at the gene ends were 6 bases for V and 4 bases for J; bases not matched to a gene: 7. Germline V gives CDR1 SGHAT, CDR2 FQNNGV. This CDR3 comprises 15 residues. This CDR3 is CASSLAGATSDTQYF. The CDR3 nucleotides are TGTGCCAGCAGTCTAGCGGGAGCGACGTCAGATACGCAGTATTTT.

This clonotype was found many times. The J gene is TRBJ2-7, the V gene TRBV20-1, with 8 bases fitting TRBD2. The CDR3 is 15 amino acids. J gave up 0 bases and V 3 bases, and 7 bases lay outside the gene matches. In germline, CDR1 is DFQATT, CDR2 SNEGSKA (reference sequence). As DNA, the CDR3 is TGCAGTGCTAGGTGGAGTAGCGGGAACTCCTACGAGCAGTACTTC. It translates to CSARWSSGNSYEQYF.

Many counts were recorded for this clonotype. The CDR3, as DNA: TGTGCCAGCAGCCCTGGGACTAGCGGCGACAATGAGCAGTTCTTC. Its protein product is CASSPGTSGDNEQFF. V usage is TRBV7-2 and J usage is TRBJ2-1, with 11 bases fitting TRBD2. The junction had 5 bases not matched to a gene; V was cut back by 5 bases and J by 5 bases. CDR1 and CDR2 (germline): SGHTA, FQGNSA. The CDR3 contains 15 residues.

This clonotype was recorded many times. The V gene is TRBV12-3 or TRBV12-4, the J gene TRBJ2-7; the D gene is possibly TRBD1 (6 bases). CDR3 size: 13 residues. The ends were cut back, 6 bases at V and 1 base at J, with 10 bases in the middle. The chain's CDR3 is CASSRTDSYEQYF. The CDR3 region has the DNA TGTGCCAGCAGCCGGACAGATTCCTACGAGCAGTACTTC.

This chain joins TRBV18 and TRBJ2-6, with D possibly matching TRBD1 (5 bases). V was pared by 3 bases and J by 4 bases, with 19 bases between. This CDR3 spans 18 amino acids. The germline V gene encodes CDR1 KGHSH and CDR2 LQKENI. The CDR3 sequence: CASSPLDKPAGGANVLTF. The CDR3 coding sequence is TGTGCCAGCTCACCCCTGGACAAGCCCGCTGGCGGGGCCAACGTCCTGACTTTC.

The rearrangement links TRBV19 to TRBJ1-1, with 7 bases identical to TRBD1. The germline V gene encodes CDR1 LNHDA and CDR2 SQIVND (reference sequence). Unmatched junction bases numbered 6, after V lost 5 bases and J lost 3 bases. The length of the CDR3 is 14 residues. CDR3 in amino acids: CASSFGDRHTEAFF. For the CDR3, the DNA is TGTGCCAGTAGTTTCGGGGACAGACACACTGAAGCTTTCTTT.